This TCR beta chain was sequenced during a study of T cells after yellow fever vaccination. Study-level background: Fractions of limited cellularity were prepared by means of SMART-Seq v4 Ultra Low Input.

Germline V gene sequence: CDR1 SGHDT, CDR2 YYEEEE. V was pared by 0 bases and J by 3 bases, with 6 bases between. The CDR3 extends over 13 amino acids. Researchers made TCR cDNA using 5'RACE template switching, and this step added a universal primer site and UMIs. In TCRdb, the 5' RACE reads were re-called with MiXCR into one record per CDR3 protein. Among roughly 100,000 distinct CDR3 sequences listed, roughly 8.2% were seen once. Findings and caveats of the study: Most primary-vaccination clones reappeared after the booster (about 97% CD4, 88% CD8). A limited proportion of clonotypes was detected within both the CD4 and CD8 compartments.

V is TRBV5-6 and J is TRBJ1-2; D remains ambiguous. The sample was CD8+ T cells not binding an NS4B(214-222) dextramer, sorted from PBMCs, taken roughly 14 days after the first yellow fever vaccination. The receptor was isolated from a man aged 18-30 years who received the YFV17D yellow fever vaccine. The DNA for the CDR3 is TGTGCCAGCAGCTTGGTGGGGTACTATGGCTACACCTTC. It specifies CASSLVGYYGYTF. Full variable domain (missing parts from reference TRBV5-6 and TRBJ1-2): DAGVTQSPTHLIKTRGQQVTLRCSPKSGHDTVSWYQQALGQGPQFIFQYYEEEERQRGNFPDRFSGHQFPNYSSELNVNALLLGDSALYLCASSLVGYYGYTFGSGTRLTVV.